The source of this T cell receptor (beta chain) is a study of shared clonotypes between healthy human individuals. Looked up from germline, CDR1 is MNHEY and CDR2 is SVGAGI. The CDR3 extends over 15 amino acids. V shed 0 bases and J shed 6 bases, with 12 bases lying between them. Assay: immunoSEQ multiplex PCR; the TCRdb copy retains only in-frame clones and omits some. The table lists 950,000 to 1,200,000 clones, 60% to 85% of them singletons. Sequenced material: memory CD4+ T cells from PBMCs. The subset was: CD45RA-negative fraction. The V and J genes are TRBV6-5 and TRBJ1-5; D is ambiguous. This TCR was sampled from a man aged 18-30 years in good health. Some clones in this sample may be carry-over from other donors' samples. CDR3 residues: CASSYSLGAGQPQHF. For the CDR3, the DNA is TGTGCCAGCAGTTACTCCTTAGGCGCGGGTCAGCCCCAGCATTTT.